This entry concerns a single T cell receptor (beta chain). The germline V gene encodes CDR1 LNHDA and CDR2 SQIVND (reference sequence). This CDR3 spans 13 amino acids. V lost 1 base and J lost 4, with 7 bases in between. MiXCR, run by TCRdb on the 5' RACE reads, gives a single entry per CDR3 protein. The sample includes tens of thousands of distinct CDR3 sequences, 14% to 15% of them seen just once. This sample was included in a study of T cells of healthy individuals. This receptor was obtained from a human donor in good health. This rearrangement joins TRBV19 to TRBJ2-5; D gene uncertain. The CDR3 is CASSIATIETQYF. The CDR3 nucleotides read TGTGCCAGTAGTATAGCTACTATAGAGACCCAGTACTTC.